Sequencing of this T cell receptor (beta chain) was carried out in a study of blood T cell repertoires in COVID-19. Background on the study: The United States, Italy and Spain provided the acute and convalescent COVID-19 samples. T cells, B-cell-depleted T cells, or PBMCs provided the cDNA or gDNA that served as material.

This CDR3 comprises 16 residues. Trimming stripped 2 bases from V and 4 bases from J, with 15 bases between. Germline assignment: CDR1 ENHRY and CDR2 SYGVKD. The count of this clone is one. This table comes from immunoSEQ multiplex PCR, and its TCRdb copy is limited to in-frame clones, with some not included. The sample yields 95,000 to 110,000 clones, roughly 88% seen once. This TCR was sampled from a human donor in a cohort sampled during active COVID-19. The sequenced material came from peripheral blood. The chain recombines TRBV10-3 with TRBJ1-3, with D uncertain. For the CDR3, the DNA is TGTGCCATCAGTGAGGGCCAAGCTCAACAGGGAAACACCATATATTTT. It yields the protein CAISEGQAQQGNTIYF.